Below, one T cell receptor (beta chain) is given with its context. This sample also contains other DNA sequences that code for the same CDR3. This entry belongs to a study of blood T cell repertoires in COVID-19. Study information: Material from acute and convalescent COVID-19 was sourced from the United States, Italy and Spain. PBMCs, B-cell-depleted T cells, or T cells provided the cDNA or gDNA that made up the material.

The CDR3 runs to 13 residues. Germline V gene lookup returns CDR1 KGHDR and CDR2 SFDVKD. V lost 2 bases and J lost 3, with 3 bases in between. The method was immunoSEQ multiplex PCR; TCRdb's version includes in-frame clones alone and lacks a portion of them. The table has 23,000 or so clones, around 87% seen once. The specimen sequenced was peripheral blood. The receptor was derived from a man aged 50 or older with active COVID-19. The rearrangement joins TRBV24-1 to TRBJ2-2; D remains ambiguous. The CDR3 is CATSDSYTGELFF. The CDR3 DNA reads as TGTGCCACCAGTGATTCTTACACCGGGGAGCTGTTTTTT.